The T cell receptor (beta chain) described here comes from a study of molecular identifiers for immune sequencing clone quantification. Study-level background: Naive CD8 RNA (around 20,000 or 100,000 cells) was divided into five aliquots, with four sequenced.

TCRdb re-called the PCR reads through MiXCR, storing one row per CDR3 protein. The sample consists of hundreds of thousands of distinct CDR3 sequences, just under 20% of them appearing once. As regards this clonotype: Its target is unknown. A much larger clone is a single base away; this may be a read error.

The study, taken as a whole, reports: Molecules of identical TCR sharing a barcode could underestimate highly expanded clone sizes.

Sorting was used to obtain naive CD8 T cells (CD8+CD4-CCR7+CD45RA+). The sequenced material came from naive CD8+ T cells from blood, with Jurkat cell RNA spiked in. Noted subset: FACS-sorted CD8+CD4-CCR7+CD45RA+ naive T cells. This sequence originates from a human donor in good health. Some libraries in this study had Jurkat cell RNA spiked in.

CDR3 residues: CSASRGLNEKLFF. The CDR3 DNA reads TGCAGTGCTAGCCGGGGCCTAAATGAAAAACTGTTTTTT. The chain carries TRBV20-1 and TRBJ1-4; D might be TRBD1 (5 bases). Trimming removed 3 bases at V and 5 bases at J, with 10 bases between. Germline CDR1 DFQATT, CDR2 SNEGSKA (reference sequence). The CDR3 is made up of 13 amino acids.